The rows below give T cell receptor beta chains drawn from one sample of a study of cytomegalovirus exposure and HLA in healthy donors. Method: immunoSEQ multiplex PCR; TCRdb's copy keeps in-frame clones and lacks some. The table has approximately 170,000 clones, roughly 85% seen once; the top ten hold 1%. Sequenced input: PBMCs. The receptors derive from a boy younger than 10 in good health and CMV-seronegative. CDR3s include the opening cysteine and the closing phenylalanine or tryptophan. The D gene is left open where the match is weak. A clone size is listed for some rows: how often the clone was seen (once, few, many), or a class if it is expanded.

CDR3 protein: CASSAPGLALYEQYF
CDR3 DNA: TGTGCCAGCAGTGCTCCGGGACTAGCGCTCTACGAGCAGTACTTC
clone size: few
J gene: TRBJ2-7
V gene: TRBV28
D gene: TRBD2

CDR3 protein: CAVRATVTGGYGGYGYTF
CDR3 DNA: TGTGCCGTACGAGCGACCGTGACAGGGGGGTATGGGGGCTATGGCTACACCTTC
clone size: -
J gene: TRBJ1-2
V gene: TRBV27
D gene: TRBD1

CDR3 protein: CASSLGLRSLEKLFF
CDR3 DNA: TGTGCCAGCAGTTTAGGACTCCGGAGTTTGGAAAAACTGTTTTTT
clone size: -
J gene: TRBJ1-4
V gene: TRBV27
D gene: -

CDR3 protein: CASSADRVRNTIYF
CDR3 DNA: TGTGCCAGCAGCGCGGACAGGGTGAGAAACACCATATATTTT
clone size: -
J gene: TRBJ1-3
V gene: TRBV9
D gene: TRBD1

CDR3 protein: CASRSLAKNIQYF
CDR3 DNA: TGTGCCAGCAGGAGCTTAGCCAAAAACATTCAGTACTTC
clone size: -
J gene: TRBJ2-4
V gene: TRBV6-1
D gene: -

CDR3 protein: CASSPRETQYF
CDR3 DNA: TGTGCCAGCAGTCCCAGGGAGACCCAGTACTTC
clone size: once
J gene: TRBJ2-5
V gene: TRBV7-9
D gene: -

CDR3 protein: CASITHTEAFF
CDR3 DNA: TGTGCCAGCATAACACACACTGAAGCTTTCTTT
clone size: -
J gene: TRBJ1-1
V gene: TRBV28
D gene: -

CDR3 protein: CASRLVGLLSSYEQYF
CDR3 DNA: TGTGCCAGCAGACTCGTCGGACTCCTGAGCTCCTACGAGCAGTACTTC
clone size: -
J gene: TRBJ2-7
V gene: TRBV28
D gene: -

CDR3 protein: CASSFSGSGETQYF
CDR3 DNA: TGTGCCAGCAGCTTTTCAGGGTCTGGGGAGACCCAGTACTTC
clone size: -
J gene: TRBJ2-5
V gene: TRBV7-3
D gene: -

CDR3 protein: CASSEFLAGENEQYF
CDR3 DNA: TGTGCCAGCAGTGAATTCTTAGCGGGAGAGAACGAGCAGTACTTC
clone size: -
J gene: TRBJ2-7
V gene: TRBV25-1
D gene: TRBD2

CDR3 protein: CASRTRQGRSPDTQYF
CDR3 DNA: TGTGCCAGCCGAACGCGACAGGGAAGGTCCCCAGATACGCAGTATTTT
clone size: -
J gene: TRBJ2-3
V gene: TRBV7-2
D gene: TRBD1

CDR3 protein: CSCTGSYEQYF
CDR3 DNA: TGCAGTTGCACCGGCTCCTACGAGCAGTACTTC
clone size: -
J gene: TRBJ2-7
V gene: TRBV20-1
D gene: -

CDR3 protein: CASPGGPHEQYF
CDR3 DNA: TGTGCCAGCCCCGGGGGTCCCCACGAGCAGTACTTC
clone size: -
J gene: TRBJ2-7
V gene: TRBV2
D gene: -

CDR3 protein: CAISETGENNEQFF
CDR3 DNA: TGTGCCATCAGTGAGACAGGGGAGAACAATGAGCAGTTCTTC
clone size: -
J gene: TRBJ2-1
V gene: TRBV10-3
D gene: TRBD1

CDR3 protein: CASSLLGSNEQFF
CDR3 DNA: TGTGCCAGCAGTTTATTGGGGAGCAATGAGCAGTTCTTC
clone size: -
J gene: TRBJ2-1
V gene: TRBV28
D gene: -

CDR3 protein: CASSSDTGLGETQYF
CDR3 DNA: TGTGCCAGCAGCTCCGACACAGGGTTGGGTGAGACCCAGTACTTC
clone size: -
J gene: TRBJ2-5
V gene: TRBV7-8
D gene: -

CDR3 protein: CASSARMENTEAFF
CDR3 DNA: TGTGCCAGCAGCGCCAGGATGGAGAACACTGAAGCTTTCTTT
clone size: -
J gene: TRBJ1-1
V gene: TRBV5-4
D gene: -

CDR3 protein: CTSSPTTGGYGYTF
CDR3 DNA: TGCACCAGCAGCCCGACGACAGGGGGATATGGCTACACCTTC
clone size: -
J gene: TRBJ1-2
V gene: TRBV1
D gene: -

CDR3 protein: CASSSRDSGRGNTIYF
CDR3 DNA: TGTGCCAGCAGCTCCCGGGACTCCGGGAGAGGAAACACCATATATTTT
clone size: -
J gene: TRBJ1-3
V gene: TRBV7-2
D gene: -

CDR3 protein: CASSLARGSSYEQYF
CDR3 DNA: TGTGCCAGCAGCTTAGCTAGGGGGTCCTCCTACGAGCAGTACTTC
clone size: -
J gene: TRBJ2-7
V gene: TRBV7-6
D gene: -

CDR3 protein: CASRGQDRGTGELFF
CDR3 DNA: TGTGCCAGCAGAGGCCAGGACAGGGGCACCGGGGAGCTGTTTTTT
clone size: -
J gene: TRBJ2-2
V gene: TRBV2
D gene: TRBD1

CDR3 protein: CASSVHPSGVGGEQYF
CDR3 DNA: TGTGCCAGCAGCGTTCACCCTTCAGGGGTCGGCGGCGAGCAGTACTTC
clone size: -
J gene: TRBJ2-7
V gene: TRBV9
D gene: -

CDR3 protein: CARELAGKNEQFF
CDR3 DNA: TGTGCCCGGGAACTAGCGGGTAAGAATGAGCAGTTCTTC
clone size: -
J gene: TRBJ2-1
V gene: TRBV30
D gene: TRBD2

CDR3 protein: CASSLGLAGVSEQFF
CDR3 DNA: TGTGCCAGCAGCCTGGGACTAGCGGGAGTCAGTGAGCAGTTCTTC
clone size: -
J gene: TRBJ2-1
V gene: TRBV11-2
D gene: TRBD2

CDR3 protein: CASSSWGLGGNEQFF
CDR3 DNA: TGTGCCAGCAGTTCCTGGGGGCTGGGGGGGAATGAGCAGTTCTTC
clone size: -
J gene: TRBJ2-1
V gene: TRBV6-6
D gene: -

CDR3 protein: CASSLDKETQYF
CDR3 DNA: TGCGCCAGCAGCTTGGACAAAGAGACCCAGTACTTC
clone size: -
J gene: TRBJ2-5
V gene: TRBV5-1
D gene: -

CDR3 protein: CASADYRGGYTF
CDR3 DNA: TGTGCCAGCGCCGATTACCGGGGGGGCTACACCTTC
clone size: -
J gene: TRBJ1-2
V gene: TRBV27
D gene: -

CDR3 protein: CASSACRGTREETQYF
CDR3 DNA: TGTGCCAGCAGCGCCTGTAGGGGGACTAGGGAAGAGACCCAGTACTTC
clone size: -
J gene: TRBJ2-5
V gene: TRBV21-1
D gene: -

CDR3 protein: CASSSRDRGWQETQYF
CDR3 DNA: TGTGCCAGCAGCTCTAGGGACAGGGGGTGGCAAGAGACCCAGTACTTC
clone size: -
J gene: TRBJ2-5
V gene: TRBV7-9
D gene: TRBD1

CDR3 protein: CASRSRDRAGEQFF
CDR3 DNA: TGCGCCAGCAGGTCCCGGGACAGAGCGGGTGAGCAGTTCTTC
clone size: -
J gene: TRBJ2-1
V gene: TRBV7-9
D gene: -

CDR3 protein: CASSHPGRESTDTQYF
CDR3 DNA: TGCGCCAGCAGCCACCCTGGACGGGAAAGCACAGATACGCAGTATTTT
clone size: -
J gene: TRBJ2-3
V gene: TRBV4-1
D gene: -